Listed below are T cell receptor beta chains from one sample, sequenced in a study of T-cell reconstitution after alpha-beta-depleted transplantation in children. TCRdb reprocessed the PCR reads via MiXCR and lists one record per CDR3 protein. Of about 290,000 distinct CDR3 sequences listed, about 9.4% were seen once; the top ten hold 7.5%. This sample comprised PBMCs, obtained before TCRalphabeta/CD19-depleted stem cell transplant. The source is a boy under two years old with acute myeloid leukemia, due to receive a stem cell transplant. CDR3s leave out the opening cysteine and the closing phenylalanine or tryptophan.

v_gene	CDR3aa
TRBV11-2	ASSTRQGVGYEQY
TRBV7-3	ASSKPGTSNEQF
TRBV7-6	ASSLGQNHYGYT
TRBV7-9	ASSLPLGQGSEQF
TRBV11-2	ASSLDRRDEQF
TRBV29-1	SGGGDANEKLF
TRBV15	ATSISSPGTQY
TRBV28	ASSLLGRGSDTEAF
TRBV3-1	ASSHLRNGNTIY
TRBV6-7	ASRDEQY
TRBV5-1	ASSLARPDRETQY
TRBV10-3	AIRGQGFFDEQF
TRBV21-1	ASSKKGTGRIYNEQF
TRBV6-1	ASSGTSSYEQY
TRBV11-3	ASSLFPPLAGGQRDQETQY
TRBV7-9	ASSLDGQVAF
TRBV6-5	ASSYTTGAKNIQY
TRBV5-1	ASSLAPIYRGQETQY
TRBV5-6	ASSLIFRDRDAGYT
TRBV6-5	ASTRDGQETQY
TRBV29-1	SVATSGSQVEQY
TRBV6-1	ASSESSGDQETKY
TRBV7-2	ASSPRTGYGETQY
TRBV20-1	SARDYSGPYNEQF
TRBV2	ASSEGQLYRFKSSYNSPLH
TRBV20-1	SARDSKGYT
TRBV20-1	SARGQGEYGYT
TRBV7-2	ASSLASSAAYEQY
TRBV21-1	ASSNLLAGGREQY